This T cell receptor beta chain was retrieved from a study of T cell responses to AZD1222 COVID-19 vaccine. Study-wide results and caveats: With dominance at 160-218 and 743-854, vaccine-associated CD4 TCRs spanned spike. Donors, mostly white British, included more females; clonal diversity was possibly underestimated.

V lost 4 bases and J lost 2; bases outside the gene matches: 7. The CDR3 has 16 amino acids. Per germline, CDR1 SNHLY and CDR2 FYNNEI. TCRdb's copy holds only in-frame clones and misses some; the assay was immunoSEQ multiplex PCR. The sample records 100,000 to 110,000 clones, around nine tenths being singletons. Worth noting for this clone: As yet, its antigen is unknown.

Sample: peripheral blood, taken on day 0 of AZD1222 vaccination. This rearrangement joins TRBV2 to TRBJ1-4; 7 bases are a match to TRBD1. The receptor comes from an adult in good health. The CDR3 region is CASSVPDRETNEKLFF. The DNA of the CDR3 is TGTGCCAGCAGTGTCCCAGACAGGGAGACTAATGAAAAACTGTTTTTT.